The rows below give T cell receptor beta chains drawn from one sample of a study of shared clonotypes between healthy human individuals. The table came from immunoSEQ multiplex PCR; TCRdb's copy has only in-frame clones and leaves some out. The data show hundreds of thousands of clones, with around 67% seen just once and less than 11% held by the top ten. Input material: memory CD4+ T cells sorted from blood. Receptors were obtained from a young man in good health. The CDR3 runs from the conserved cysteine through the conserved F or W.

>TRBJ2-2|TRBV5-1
CASSLDPTGTSPNTGELFF
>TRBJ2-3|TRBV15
CATSREPSGSSPTDTQYF
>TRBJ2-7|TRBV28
CASTIAGDVREQYF
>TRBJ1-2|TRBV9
CASGPLGPSIYGYTF
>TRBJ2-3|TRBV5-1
CASSLGLAGGSTDTQYF
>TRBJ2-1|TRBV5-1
CASSLSGSEYNEQFF
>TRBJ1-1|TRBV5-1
CASSLDQGITLMNTEAFF
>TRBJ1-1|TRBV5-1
CASSSSPGAGVNTEAFF
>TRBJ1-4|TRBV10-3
CAISEVDREKLFF
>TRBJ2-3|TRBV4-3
CASSQGTAGVTDTQYF
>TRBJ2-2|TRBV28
CASRGAQNTGELFF
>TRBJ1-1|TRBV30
CAWTQRGDRNTEAFF
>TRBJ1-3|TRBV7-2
CASSLSNSGNTIYF
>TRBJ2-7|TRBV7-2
CASSRDRSASFEQYF
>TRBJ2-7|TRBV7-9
CASSGTSQYF
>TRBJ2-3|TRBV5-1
CASSFLGAGTGTDTQYF
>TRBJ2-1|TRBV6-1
CASGWGGTYNEQFF
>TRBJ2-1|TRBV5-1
CASSGDPNAAEQFF
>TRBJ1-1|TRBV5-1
CASRRGGQGSFTEAFF
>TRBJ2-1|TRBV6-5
CASSSRAEQFF
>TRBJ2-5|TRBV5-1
CASSLEARGMQTQYF
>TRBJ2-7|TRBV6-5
CASSYSGDSGYEQYF
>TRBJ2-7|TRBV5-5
CASSLITSSYEQYF
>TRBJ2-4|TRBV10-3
CAIISKRDKNIQYF
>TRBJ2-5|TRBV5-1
CASMTGSGQETQYF
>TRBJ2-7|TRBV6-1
CASSLQGPSYEQYF
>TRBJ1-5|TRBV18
CASSATGSNQPQHF
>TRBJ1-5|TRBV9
CASSAGTGSPAQHF
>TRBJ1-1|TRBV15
CATSSRDREAFF
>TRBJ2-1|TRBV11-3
CASSFTHRTSENEQFF
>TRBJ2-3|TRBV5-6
CASSLEERAFTDTQYF
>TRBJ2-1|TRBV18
CASSPPERKGDFNEQFF
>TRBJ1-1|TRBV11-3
CASSSEASGNTEAFF
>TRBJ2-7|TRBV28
CASSRQGSVYEQYF
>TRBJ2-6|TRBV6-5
CASSRDRAGANVLTF
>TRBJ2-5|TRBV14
CASSQGRGTSQETQYF